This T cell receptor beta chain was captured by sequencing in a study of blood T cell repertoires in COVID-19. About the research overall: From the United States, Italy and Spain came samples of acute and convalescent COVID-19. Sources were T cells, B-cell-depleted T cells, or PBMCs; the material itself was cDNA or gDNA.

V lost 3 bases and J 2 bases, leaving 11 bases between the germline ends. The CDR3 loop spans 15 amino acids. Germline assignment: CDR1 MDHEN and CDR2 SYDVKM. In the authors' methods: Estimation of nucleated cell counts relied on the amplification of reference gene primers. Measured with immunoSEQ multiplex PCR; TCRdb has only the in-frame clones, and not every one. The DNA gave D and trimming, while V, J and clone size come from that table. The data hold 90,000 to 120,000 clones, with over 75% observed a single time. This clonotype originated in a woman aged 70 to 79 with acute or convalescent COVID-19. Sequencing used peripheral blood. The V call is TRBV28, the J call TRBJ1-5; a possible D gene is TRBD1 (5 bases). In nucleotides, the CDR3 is TGTGCCAGCAGTTTCGGAGGGGAGGGCAATCAGCCCCAGCATTTT. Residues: CASSFGGEGNQPQHF. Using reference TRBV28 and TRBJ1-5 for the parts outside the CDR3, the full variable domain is DVKVTQSSRYLVKRTGEKVFLECVQDMDHENMFWYRQDPGLGLRLIYFSYDVKMKEKGDIPEGYSVSREKKERFSLILESASTNQTSMYLCASSFGGEGNQPQHFGDGTRLSIL.